What follows describes a single T cell receptor (beta chain). Antigen: not known. TCRdb analysed the RT-PCR reads with MiXCR anew, one entry per CDR3 protein. The sample consists of around 480,000 distinct CDR3 sequences, 16% of them appearing once. The V end lost 8 bases, the J end lost 4 bases, and 14 bases lay between the germline ends. This CDR3 spans 14 amino acids. The source of the sample is a study of response to subunit inactivated influenza vaccine. Study observations and caveats: Authors suggested seasonal influenza vaccinations each recruit few new T cells.

This chain connects TRBV12-3 or TRBV12-4 to TRBJ2-2; maybe TRBD2 (6 bases). This clonotype was obtained from a man between 50 and 69 years old who received an inactivated influenza vaccine. Sample: CD4+ T cells sorted from PBMCs, taken less than 25 months after vaccination. The CDR3 DNA is TGTGCCAGCCGATTGGGGGGAGGCACCGGGGAGCTGTTTTTT. The encoded protein is CASRLGGGTGELFF.